The rows below give T cell receptor beta chains drawn from one sample of a study of blood T cells in healthy people across ages. A single record per CDR3 protein comes from TCRdb applying MiXCR to the 5' RACE reads. The repertoire includes 1,500,000 or so distinct CDR3 sequences, around 40% of them detected once, and roughly 3.7% sits in the top ten. Source material: blood. All receptors derive from a woman in her late teens or twenties in good health. CDR3s include the opening cysteine and the closing phenylalanine or tryptophan. The D gene is left open where the match is weak. Clone size is not always given. Where it is, it says once, few, many or a class for expanded clones.

V gene,D gene,clone size,J gene,CDR3 protein,CDR3 DNA
TRBV7-8,-,-,TRBJ1-5,CASSLGEGIHSNQPQHF,TGTGCCAGCAGCTTAGGGGAGGGGATCCATAGCAATCAGCCCCAGCATTTT
TRBV29-1,-,few,TRBJ2-3,CSVLEPPDTQYF,TGCAGCGTGCTGGAACCCCCAGATACGCAGTATTTT
TRBV7-7,-,-,TRBJ2-5,CASSPDLLGEETQYF,TGTGCTAGCAGCCCCGACCTCCTAGGGGAAGAGACCCAGTACTTC
TRBV5-1,-,-,TRBJ1-5,CASSRGGGAQPQHF,TGCGCCAGCAGCCGCGGGGGTGGTGCTCAGCCCCAGCATTTT
TRBV29-1,TRBD1,-,TRBJ1-2,CSVANRGGYGYTF,TGCAGCGTTGCGAACAGGGGGGGGTATGGCTACACCTTC
TRBV6-5,-,many,TRBJ2-1,CASSRQAYNEQFF,TGTGCCAGCAGCCGACAGGCCTACAATGAGCAGTTCTTC
TRBV3-1,TRBD1,-,TRBJ1-2,CASSQEAGQGRYGYTF,TGTGCCAGCAGCCAAGAAGCGGGACAGGGCCGGTATGGCTACACCTTC
TRBV6-1,-,few,TRBJ2-4,CASSGSGTQNIQYF,TGTGCCAGCAGTGGATCCGGGACACAAAACATTCAGTACTTC
TRBV20-1,-,once,TRBJ2-3,CSASMGSDTQYF,TGCAGTGCTTCCATGGGATCGGATACGCAGTATTTT
TRBV7-3,-,-,TRBJ2-2,CASSPQGTELNTGELFF,TGTGCCAGCAGCCCCCAGGGGACCGAGTTGAACACCGGGGAGCTGTTTTTT
TRBV6-2/TRBV6-3,-,-,TRBJ1-1,CASSPRTGLGEAFF,TGTGCCAGCAGCCCAAGAACAGGGTTGGGTGAAGCTTTCTTT
TRBV5-5,TRBD2,few,TRBJ2-1,CASSLDVTSHNEQFF,TGTGCCAGCAGCTTGGACGTGACTAGCCACAATGAGCAGTTCTTC
TRBV6-2/TRBV6-3,TRBD1,-,TRBJ2-5,CACQVTGTGKETQYF,TGTGCCTGCCAAGTAACGGGGACAGGAAAAGAGACCCAGTACTTC
TRBV30,-,-,TRBJ2-7,CALIGLGAYEQYF,TGTGCCCTCATCGGACTCGGGGCTTACGAGCAGTACTTC
TRBV25-1,TRBD2,-,TRBJ2-7,CASSGMSGDPEQYF,TGTGCCAGCAGTGGCATGAGCGGGGACCCCGAGCAGTACTTC
TRBV6-2/TRBV6-3,-,-,TRBJ1-2,CASRTTGKANYGYTF,TGTGCCAGCAGGACCACAGGGAAGGCTAACTATGGCTACACCTTC
TRBV2,TRBD1,once,TRBJ2-3,CASKRGLRTDTQYF,TGTGCCAGCAAAAGGGGGCTACGCACAGATACGCAGTATTTT
TRBV29-1,-,-,TRBJ2-3,CSAGSGTGDTQYF,TGCAGCGCCGGTTCGGGGACCGGAGATACGCAGTATTTT
TRBV29-1,TRBD1,few,TRBJ2-3,CSPPQGHCADTQYF,TGCAGCCCCCCACAGGGGCATTGTGCAGATACGCAGTATTTT
TRBV7-9,TRBD1,few,TRBJ1-2,CASSLSGTGINYGYTF,TGTGCCAGCAGCTTATCCGGGACAGGGATTAACTATGGCTACACCTTC
TRBV7-2,TRBD1,-,TRBJ1-2,CASSPDRVPYGHTF,TGTGCCAGCAGCCCAGACAGGGTACCTTATGGCCACACCTTC
TRBV4-3,-,-,TRBJ2-3,CASSQELAGLSDTQYF,TGCGCCAGCAGCCAAGAACTCGCGGGGCTCTCAGATACGCAGTATTTT